The 5 T cell receptor beta chains presented below share a single source sample, sequenced in a study of shared clonotypes between healthy human individuals. Some clones are missing from TCRdb's copy, which holds only in-frame ones; the method was immunoSEQ multiplex PCR. This table has over a million clones, 70% to 80% appearing once. Sequenced sample: memory CD4+ T cells sorted from blood. As to subset: CD45RA-negative fraction. The receptors were sampled from a man aged 18 to 30 in good health.

The V call is TRBV2, the J call TRBJ2-7, with D possibly called TRBD1 or TRBD2 (6 bases each). The germline V and J ends were trimmed by 8 bases and 5 bases, with 22 bases remaining between them. The germline V gene encodes CDR1 SNHLY and CDR2 FYNNEI. The CDR3 extends over 15 amino acids. The DNA for the CDR3 is TGTGCCAGCTGTTCAATGGGGGCCCCGGGGGACGAGCAGTACTTC. Translated, it gives CASCSMGAPGDEQYF.

This clone was detected a few times. V and J are TRBV6-1 and TRBJ2-4; 7 bases are a match to TRBD1. The V and J ends lost 5 bases and 3 bases, in that order; junction bases with no gene match: 7. The CDR3 has 15 amino acids. CDR1 is MNHNS, CDR2 SASEGT, per germline. As DNA, the CDR3 is TGTGCCAGCAGTTTAGAGGGGGCGGGCAAAAACATTCAGTACTTC. Translated: CASSLEGAGKNIQYF.

The CDR3 nucleotides are TGCAGCGTGGCCCGGCAGGGTGTCTACACCTTC. Its protein product is CSVARQGVYTF. The J gene is TRBJ1-2, the V gene TRBV29-1; tentative D call: TRBD1 (5 bases). Trimming took 6 bases from V and 10 from J, leaving 15 bases between them. Germline lookup yields CDR1 SQVTM and CDR2 ANQGSEA. The CDR3 is 11 residues long.

To note about this clone: Other DNA sequences in this sample translate to the same CDR3. This chain connects TRBV7-2 to TRBJ2-3; D call uncertain. CDR3 size: 14 residues. Germline CDR1 is SGHTA and CDR2 is FQGNSA. The V end was cut by 2 bases, the J end by 2 bases, with 8 bases between. CDR3 amino acids: CASSLTRSTDTQYF. The DNA of the CDR3 is TGTGCCAGCAGCTTAACCCGGTCCACAGATACGCAGTATTTT. The full variable domain, its missing parts supplied by reference TRBV7-2 and TRBJ2-3, is GAGVSQSPSNKVTEKGKDVELRCDPISGHTALYWYRQSLGQGLEFLIYFQGNSAPDKSGLPSDRFSAERTGGSVSTLTIQRTQQEDSAVYLCASSLTRSTDTQYFGPGTRLTVL.

J is TRBJ2-5 and V is TRBV28; 8 positions agree with TRBD2. The J segment lost 3 bases and the V segment lost 5 bases, leaving 8 bases of the junction unmatched. From germline, CDR1 is MDHEN and CDR2 SYDVKM. This CDR3 comprises 15 residues. The CDR3 protein is CASSPSGLGKETQYF. In DNA, the CDR3 is TGTGCCAGCAGTCCTAGCGGGTTGGGAAAAGAGACCCAGTACTTC.